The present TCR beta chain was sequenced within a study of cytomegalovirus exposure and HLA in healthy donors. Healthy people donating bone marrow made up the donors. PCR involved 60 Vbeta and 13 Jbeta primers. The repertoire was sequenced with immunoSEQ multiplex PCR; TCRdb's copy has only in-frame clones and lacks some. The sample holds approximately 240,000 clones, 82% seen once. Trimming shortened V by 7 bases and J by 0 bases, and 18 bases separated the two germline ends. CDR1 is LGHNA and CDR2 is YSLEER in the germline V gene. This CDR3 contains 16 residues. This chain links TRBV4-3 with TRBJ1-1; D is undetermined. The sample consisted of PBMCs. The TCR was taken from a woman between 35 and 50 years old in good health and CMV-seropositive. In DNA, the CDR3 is TGCGCCAGCAATCAAGATAGTGGAGCATTGAACACTGAAGCTTTCTTT. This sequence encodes CASNQDSGALNTEAFF.